Presented here are 32 T cell receptor beta chains from one specimen sequenced in a study of blood T cell repertoires in COVID-19. Some clones are missing from TCRdb's copy, which holds only in-frame ones; the method was immunoSEQ multiplex PCR. The table shows under 90,000 clones, with over 65% occurring only once. The sample comprised peripheral blood. Source of these receptors: a man between 45 and 60 years old with active or convalescent COVID-19.

The gene calls are TRBV12-3 or TRBV12-4 and TRBJ1-1; D ambiguous. Trimming stripped 5 bases from V and 5 bases from J, with 6 bases between. The CDR3 length is 11 residues. The CDR3 here is CASSLTTEAFF. DNA for the CDR3: TGTGCCAGCAGTCTGACTACTGAAGCTTTCTTT.

The chain has TRBV29-1 and TRBJ2-1; 13 bases align to TRBD2. This CDR3 comprises 16 residues. CDR1 and CDR2 from the germline V gene are SQVTM and ANQGSEA. After removal of 5 bases from V and 5 bases from J, the junction contained 9 bases not matched to a gene. The CDR3 sequence is CSVWGSGTSGDNEQFF. For the CDR3, the DNA is TGCAGCGTTTGGGGGAGTGGGACTAGCGGGGACAATGAGCAGTTCTTC.

The chain uses TRBV21-1 and TRBJ1-2; TRBD1 is the table's D call and was not checked against the DNA. TRBV21-1 is a listed pseudogene. The CDR3 sequence is 14 residues long. CDR3 amino acids: CASTDMGQNYGYTF. The CDR3 bases are TGTGCCAGCACCGATATGGGACAGAACTATGGCTACACCTTC.

In its sample, this clone was seen once. The chain combines TRBV9 with TRBJ1-2, with a weak D call TRBD1 (5 bases). The CDR3 covers 15 residues. Germline V lookup: CDR1 SGDLS, CDR2 YYNGEE. Trimming removed 4 bases at V and 6 bases at J, with 19 bases between. The CDR3 protein is CASSPRFAGRDGYTF. As DNA, the CDR3 is TGTGCCAGCAGCCCCCGATTTGCAGGGAGGGATGGCTACACCTTC.

This clone was counted between two and nine times. V and J are TRBV5-4 and TRBJ2-5, with 7 bases that match TRBD1. This CDR3 has 15 residues. V gave up 2 bases and J gave up 5 bases; unmatched junction bases: 9. Germline assignment: CDR1 SGHNT and CDR2 YYREEE (reference sequence). CDR3 sequence reads: CASSFEQRGRETQYF. CDR3 coding DNA: TGTGCCAGCAGCTTCGAACAAAGGGGGCGGGAGACCCAGTACTTC. Supplemented by reference TRBV5-4 and TRBJ2-5, the full variable domain reads ETGVTQSPTHLIKTRGQQVTLRCSSQSGHNTVSWYQQALGQGPQFIFQYYREEENGRGNFPPRFSGLQFPNYSSELNVNALELDDSALYLCASSFEQRGRETQYFGPGTRLLVL.

This sequence joins TRBV11-2 and TRBJ1-4; TRBD1 agrees at 7 bases. The V gene end was trimmed by 4 bases and the J gene end by 5 bases; junction bases not matched to a gene: 7. The CDR3 consists of 15 residues. Germline CDR1 is SGHAT and CDR2 is FQNNGV. CDR3 bases: TGTGCCAGCAGCTGGGAAGGGGGCGACAATGAAAAACTGTTTTTT. Its translation is CASSWEGGDNEKLFF. The entire variable domain, with the rest obtained from reference TRBV11-2 and TRBJ1-4, is as follows: EAGVAQSPRYKIIEKRQSVAFWCNPISGHATLYWYQQILGQGPKLLIQFQNNGVVDDSQLPKDRFSAERLKGVDSTLKIQPAKLEDSAVYLCASSWEGGDNEKLFFGSGTQLSVL.

The rearrangement uses TRBV7-9 and TRBJ1-2, with D uncertain. CDR1 is SEHNR, CDR2 FQNEAQ, per germline (reference sequence). The V end lost 2 bases, the J end lost 7 bases, and 8 bases lay between the germline ends. CDR3 length: 12 amino acids. CDR3 nucleotide sequence: TGTGCCAGCAGCTTAACTGCCTTTGGCTACACCTTC. Translating it yields CASSLTAFGYTF. The full variable domain, with the rest looked up from reference TRBV7-9 and TRBJ1-2, is DTGVSQNPRHKITKRGQNVTFRCDPISEHNRLYWYRQTLGQGPEFLTYFQNEAQLEKSRLLSDRFSAERPKGSFSTLEIQRTEQGDSAMYLCASSLTAFGYTFGSGTRLTVV.

This rearrangement joins TRBV6-5 to TRBJ2-3, with 10 bases matching TRBD2. Germline V gene lookup returns CDR1 MNHEY and CDR2 SVGAGI. This CDR3 has 16 residues. Trimming cost V 4 bases and J 1 base; bases outside gene matches: 5. The CDR3 coding sequence is TGTGCCAGCAGTTTCTTCCTAGCGGGGGGCACAGATACGCAGTATTTT. It translates to CASSFFLAGGTDTQYF.

The CDR3 loop is CASRRLAGGINEQFF. In DNA form, the CDR3 reads TGCGCCAGCAGACGGCTAGCGGGGGGAATAAATGAGCAGTTCTTC. J is TRBJ2-1 and V is TRBV5-1, with 11 bases fitting TRBD2. This CDR3 is 15 amino acids long. Germline CDR1 and CDR2: SGHRS and YFSETQ. V lost 5 bases and J lost 7; bases outside the gene matches: 8. Complete variable domain (other parts from reference TRBV5-1 and TRBJ2-1): KAGVTQTPRYLIKTRGQQVTLSCSPISGHRSVSWYQQTPGQGLQFLFEYFSETQRNKGNFPGRFSGRQFSNSRSEMNVSTLELGDSALYLCASRRLAGGINEQFFGPGTRLTVL.

J is TRBJ1-2 and V is TRBV5-6; TRBD1 matches at 10 bases. V lost 4 bases and J lost 3; bases outside the gene matches: 3. Germline loops: CDR1 SGHDT, CDR2 YYEEEE. This CDR3 is built from 14 residues. CDR3 bases: TGTGCCAGCAGCCCGACAGGGGGCGACTATGGCTACACCTTC. As protein: CASSPTGGDYGYTF.

This chain connects TRBV27 to TRBJ2-1; TRBD1 aligns across 8 bases. The germline CDR1 and CDR2 sequences are MNHEY and SMNVEV (reference sequence). CDR3 size: 14 residues. J gave up 8 bases and V 2 bases, and 5 bases lay outside the gene matches. The CDR3 loop is CASSLQGANYEQFF. For the CDR3, the DNA is TGTGCCAGCAGTTTACAGGGGGCGAACTATGAGCAGTTCTTC.

The rearrangement joins TRBV7-8 to TRBJ2-7; TRBD2 matches 10 bases. The CDR3 totals 14 residues. The germline V gene has CDR1 SGHVS and CDR2 FQNEAQ. The J segment lost 7 bases and the V segment lost 7 bases, leaving 10 bases of the junction unmatched. CDR3 amino acids: CASTSGLAGEEQYF. CDR3 DNA: TGTGCCAGCACCTCCGGGCTAGCGGGGGAGGAGCAGTACTTC. The whole variable domain, remainder taken from reference TRBV7-8 and TRBJ2-7, is GAGVSQSPRYKVAKRGQDVALRCDPISGHVSLFWYQQALGQGPEFLTYFQNEAQLDKSGLPSDRFFAERPEGSVSTLKIQRTQQEDSAVYLCASTSGLAGEEQYFGPGTRLTVT.

The chain couples TRBV30 to TRBJ2-5; a possible D gene is TRBD1 (6 bases). The V gene lost 7 bases and the J gene lost 0 bases, with 12 bases spanning the gap. This CDR3 contains 13 residues. The germline V gene encodes CDR1 GTSNPN and CDR2 SVGIG (reference sequence). CDR3 loop: CAFLQGNQETQYF. For the CDR3, the DNA is TGTGCCTTTCTACAGGGAAACCAAGAGACCCAGTACTTC. The entire variable domain, with the rest obtained from reference TRBV30 and TRBJ2-5, is as follows: SQTIHQWPATLVQPVGSPLSLECTVEGTSNPNLYWYRQAAGRGLQLLFYSVGIGQISSEVPQNLSASRPQDRQFILSSKKLLLSDSGFYLCAFLQGNQETQYFGPGTRLLVL.

The chain links TRBV6-5 to TRBJ2-7, with D possibly TRBD1 on 6 matching bases. CDR1 and CDR2 (germline): MNHEY, SVGAGI. The CDR3 is 14 amino acids. V dropped 6 bases and J dropped 2 bases, with 14 bases sitting between them. In DNA, the CDR3 is TGTGCCAGCAGGACAGGAGGCCTGGCCTACGAGCAGTACTTC. Residues: CASRTGGLAYEQYF.

The V and J genes are TRBV19 and TRBJ1-6; D may be TRBD1 (5 bases). The V end lost 7 bases, the J end lost 7 bases, and 14 bases lay between the germline ends. CDR1 and CDR2 (germline): LNHDA, SQIVND (reference sequence). This CDR3 spans 14 amino acids. The CDR3 reads CASMRGGFNSPLHF. DNA for the CDR3: TGTGCCAGTATGCGTGGGGGGTTCAATTCACCCCTCCACTTT. Full variable domain (rest looked up from reference TRBV19 and TRBJ1-6): DGGITQSPKYLFRKEGQNVTLSCEQNLNHDAMYWYRQDPGQGLRLIYYSQIVNDFQKGDIAEGYSVSREKKESFPLTVTSAQKNPTAFYLCASMRGGFNSPLHFGNGTRLTVT.

V gene TRBV27 combines with J gene TRBJ1-6; weak D call: TRBD1 (5 bases). Trimming took 2 bases from V and 10 from J, leaving 15 bases between them. Germline lookup yields CDR1 MNHEY and CDR2 SMNVEV (reference sequence). This CDR3 has 15 residues. The CDR3 coding sequence is TGTGCCAGCAGTTTAAGGGGCGGGGGTTGGTCACCCCTCCACTTT. Encoded protein: CASSLRGGGWSPLHF.

The rearrangement uses TRBV6-2 or TRBV6-3 and TRBJ2-7, with TRBD2 matching over 8 bases. This CDR3 contains 13 residues. V lost 6 bases and J lost 3; bases outside the gene matches: 4. The germline gives CDR1 MNHEY, CDR2 SVGEGT. The CDR3 protein is CASSRGGFYEQYF. The CDR3 nucleotides read TGTGCCAGCAGCCGCGGGGGGTTCTACGAGCAGTACTTC.

The J gene is TRBJ2-5, the V gene TRBV30; 12 bases are shared with TRBD1. Germline-derived CDR1 and CDR2 are GTSNPN and SVGIG (reference sequence). After removal of 3 bases from V and 5 bases from J, the junction contained 10 bases not matched to a gene. The CDR3 is 16 amino acids. This chain's CDR3 is CAWSGTGTGGAETQYF. CDR3 nucleotide sequence: TGTGCCTGGAGCGGGACCGGGACAGGGGGCGCGGAGACCCAGTACTTC. The entire variable domain, with the rest obtained from reference TRBV30 and TRBJ2-5, is as follows: SQTIHQWPATLVQPVGSPLSLECTVEGTSNPNLYWYRQAAGRGLQLLFYSVGIGQISSEVPQNLSASRPQDRQFILSSKKLLLSDSGFYLCAWSGTGTGGAETQYFGPGTRLLVL.

V and J are TRBV7-9 and TRBJ1-2; D remains ambiguous. The CDR3 contains 13 residues. Looked up from germline, CDR1 is SEHNR and CDR2 is FQNEAQ (reference sequence). Trimming left V 5 bases short and J 8 bases short, with 15 bases between. CDR3 bases: TGTGCCAGCAGCCCCGATTATGGAGGGGGCTACACCTTC. It translates to CASSPDYGGGYTF.

The chain recombines TRBV12-5 with TRBJ2-7; the match to TRBD2 covers 8 bases. Trimming at V came to 4 bases and at J to 0 bases, leaving 14 bases not matched to a gene. CDR1 is LGHNT and CDR2 is FRNRAP in the germline V gene. The CDR3 is 18 amino acids. As DNA, the CDR3 is TGTGCTAGTGGTTCTATACGGCAGACTAGCGAATACTCCTACGAGCAGTACTTC. This encodes CASGSIRQTSEYSYEQYF. Filled out from reference TRBV12-5 and TRBJ2-7, the complete variable domain reads DARVTQTPRHKVTEMGQEVTMRCQPILGHNTVFWYRQTMMQGLELLAYFRNRAPLDDSGMPKDRFSAEMPDATLATLKIQPSEPRDSAVYFCASGSIRQTSEYSYEQYFGPGTRLTVT.

The rearrangement joins TRBV28 to TRBJ2-3, with TRBD2 as a possible D gene (6 bases). Germline V CDR1 and CDR2: MDHEN, SYDVKM. Between the trimmed V and J ends, which lost 0 bases and 2 bases, there was a span of 9 bases. The CDR3 sequence is 15 residues long. CDR3 loop: CASSLWREVTDTQYF. The DNA for the CDR3 is TGTGCCAGCAGTTTATGGAGGGAGGTCACAGATACGCAGTATTTT.

There are many counts of this clone. V and J are TRBV5-6 and TRBJ1-1, with 8 bases identical to TRBD1. This CDR3 region has 16 residues. CDR1 SGHDT and CDR2 YYEEEE come from the germline V gene. The V segment lost 0 bases and the J segment 4 bases; nucleotides outside the gene matches: 8. In nucleotides, the CDR3 is TGTGCCAGCAGCTTGGGGGACAGGTCCTTTGGCACTGAAGCTTTCTTT. This encodes CASSLGDRSFGTEAFF.

This chain links TRBV19 with TRBJ1-1, with 7 bases identical to TRBD1. This CDR3 spans 17 amino acids. Germline V gene lookup returns CDR1 LNHDA and CDR2 SQIVND (reference sequence). The ends lost 4 bases at V and 4 bases at J; junction bases unmatched: 15. CDR3 coding DNA: TGTGCCAGTAGTAGACAGGGATCTTCGTTAGTTGGCACTGAAGCTTTCTTT. This codes for CASSRQGSSLVGTEAFF.

This clone was detected only a few times. The genes are TRBV29-1 and TRBJ2-5; D is unclear. This CDR3 is 12 amino acids long. The germline V gene encodes CDR1 SQVTM and CDR2 ANQGSEA. Trimming removed 6 bases at V and 0 bases at J, with 8 bases between. The CDR3 sequence is CSVEIYQETQYF. In nucleotides, the CDR3 is TGCAGCGTAGAAATATACCAAGAGACCCAGTACTTC. Full variable domain (rest looked up from reference TRBV29-1 and TRBJ2-5): SAVISQKPSRDICQRGTSLTIQCQVDSQVTMMFWYRQQPGQSLTLIATANQGSEATYESGFVIDKFPISRPNLTFSTLTVSNMSPEDSSIYLCSVEIYQETQYFGPGTRLLVL.

The sample holds one count of this clone. V is TRBV5-4 and J is TRBJ2-5, with D perhaps TRBD1 (5 bases). Trimming shortened V by 4 bases and J by 1 base, and 11 bases separated the two germline ends. The CDR3 contains 14 residues. The germline gives CDR1 SGHNT, CDR2 YYREEE (reference sequence). The CDR3 protein is CASSGRVPQETQYF. CDR3 sequence (DNA): TGTGCCAGCAGCGGCAGGGTGCCCCAAGAGACCCAGTACTTC.

The chain couples TRBV6-2 or TRBV6-3 to TRBJ1-5; 11 bases are a match to TRBD1. This CDR3 has 15 amino acids. Per germline, CDR1 MNHEY and CDR2 SVGEGT. J lost 10 bases, V lost 6 bases, and 11 bases had no gene match. The CDR3 loop is CASSRTGGNGTPQHF. Here the CDR3 DNA reads TGTGCCAGCAGCCGGACAGGGGGCAACGGTACACCCCAGCATTTT.

The chain couples TRBV19 to TRBJ1-1; no reliable D call. Trimming cost V 3 bases and J 6 bases, with 8 bases left between them. The length of the CDR3 is 12 residues. The germline gives CDR1 LNHDA, CDR2 SQIVND (reference sequence). As DNA, the CDR3 is TGTGCCAGTAGTATTGAGTCGGCTGAAGCTTTCTTT. It codes for CASSIESAEAFF. Full variable domain (outside the CDR3, taken from reference TRBV19 and TRBJ1-1): DGGITQSPKYLFRKEGQNVTLSCEQNLNHDAMYWYRQDPGQGLRLIYYSQIVNDFQKGDIAEGYSVSREKKESFPLTVTSAQKNPTAFYLCASSIESAEAFFGQGTRLTVV.

The chain carries TRBV6-5 and TRBJ1-4, with D possibly being TRBD1 (5 bases). Per the germline V gene, CDR1 is MNHEY and CDR2 is SVGAGI. Trimming stripped 1 base from V and 7 bases from J, with 10 bases between. This CDR3 is built from 14 residues. The CDR3 DNA reads TGTGCCAGCAGTTACTTCGGGGGAGGTGAAAAACTGTTTTTT. It encodes CASSYFGGGEKLFF.

V is TRBV7-9 and J is TRBJ1-1, with a possible D match to TRBD1 (6 bases). Germline CDR1 and CDR2: SEHNR and FQNEAQ (reference sequence). V lost 1 base and J lost 8, with 23 bases in between. This CDR3 comprises 17 residues. The CDR3 DNA reads TGTGCCAGCAGCTTAGGTAGACACAGGGAATCAGGTGCAGAAGCTTTCTTT. It yields the protein CASSLGRHRESGAEAFF.

The chain employs TRBV6-1 and TRBJ1-2, with 7 bases lining up with TRBD1. Trimming removed 1 base from V and 8 bases from J; junction bases left unmatched: 7. Germline assignment: CDR1 MNHNS and CDR2 SASEGT. The CDR3 has 14 residues. DNA for the CDR3: TGTGCCAGCAGTGAAGTAGGACAGGAGAGCGGCTACACCTTC. Residues: CASSEVGQESGYTF.

The rearrangement joins TRBV2 to TRBJ1-1; 8 bases map to TRBD1. CDR1 and CDR2 (germline): SNHLY, FYNNEI. With V trimmed by 9 bases and J by 1 base, 4 bases remained unmatched. The CDR3 totals 13 residues. This chain's CDR3 is CARQGQANTEAFF. As DNA, the CDR3 is TGTGCCAGACAGGGACAGGCGAACACTGAAGCTTTCTTT.

This chain joins TRBV28 and TRBJ2-3; 12 bases align to TRBD2. The germline gives CDR1 MDHEN, CDR2 SYDVKM. V gave up 7 bases and J gave up 5 bases; unmatched junction bases: 10. The CDR3 totals 16 residues. The CDR3 spells CASNNPSGGARDTQYF. The DNA of the CDR3 is TGTGCCAGCAACAACCCTAGCGGGGGGGCAAGAGATACGCAGTATTTT.